This record concerns one T cell receptor (beta chain) sequence. Its target is not known. Trimming cost V 4 bases and J 4 bases, with 10 bases left between them. The CDR3 totals 13 residues. In germline, CDR1 is SGHTA, CDR2 FQGNSA. The record originates from a study of T cell responses to AZD1222 COVID-19 vaccine. Study observations and caveats: Of spike-specific TCRs, nearly half reportedly target regions left unmutated in variants. With two AZD1222 doses given, Spike-specific TCR breadth and depth both rose.

Repertoires were generated with immunoSEQ multiplex PCR, while TCRdb's copy carries only in-frame clones and drops some. This table holds more than 150,000 clones, around nine tenths found once. The receptor was derived from an adult in good health. The chain has TRBV7-2 and TRBJ1-2; D possibly corresponds to TRBD1 (5 bases). The material sequenced was peripheral blood, taken on day 0 of AZD1222 vaccination. The CDR3 protein is CASSSGATYGYTF. In nucleotides, the CDR3 is TGTGCCAGCAGCTCCGGGGCAACCTATGGCTACACCTTC.